The clone carrying this T cell receptor (beta chain) was seen at least ten times. Its matching antigen is unknown. The study recruited hyperthyroidism patients aged 18 to 65 who were newly diagnosed, under 2 months' duration. Amplification targeted the TCR beta CDR3 regions, with RNA transcripts as the source material. First-round RT-PCR employed HTBI primers, with a second-round multiplex PCR after it. MiXCR, run by TCRdb on the multiplex PCR reads, gives a single entry per CDR3 protein. Found here are about 39,000 distinct CDR3 sequences, roughly 50% of them singletons; the top ten hold approximately 30%. The data are from a study of Graves' ophthalmopathy and Graves' hyperthyroidism. Study summary: Before any treatment was given, at initial diagnosis, peripheral blood was collected. Study-wide findings and caveats: Sensitivity reached 60% to 71% and specificity more than 72% when the model predicted ophthalmopathy progression.

V was cut by 7 bases and J by 5 bases, with 15 bases left in between. The CDR3 spans 13 residues. CDR1 is ENHRY, CDR2 SYGVKD, per germline. The sample comprised peripheral blood. This chain connects TRBV10-3 to TRBJ2-7, with a weak D call TRBD1 (5 bases). The clonotype originates from an adult woman with stable Graves' hyperthyroidism. CDR3 amino acids: CAITEGVQNEQYF. CDR3 nucleotide sequence: TGTGCCATCACCGAAGGGGTACAGAACGAGCAGTACTTC.